The subject of this entry is one T cell receptor beta chain. This sample stems from a study of T cell changes during pregnancy in multiple sclerosis. Profiling relied on immunoSEQ multiplex PCR, and the TCRdb table lists in-frame clones only, not all of them. This table has 91,000 or so clones, roughly 92% appearing once. The TCR sequence derives from a female donor with multiple sclerosis, enrolled in a pregnancy study. Sequenced here: peripheral blood, sampled after pregnancy.

CDR3 sequence reads: CASSRYPSSGDEQYF. The CDR3 bases are TGTGCCAGCAGTCGCTACCCCTCTAGCGGGGACGAGCAGTACTTC. The genes are TRBV28 and TRBJ2-7, with 9 bases aligning to TRBD2. Unmatched junction bases numbered 10, after V lost 5 bases and J lost 5 bases. Germline-derived CDR1 and CDR2 are MDHEN and SYDVKM. The CDR3 is 15 residues long.